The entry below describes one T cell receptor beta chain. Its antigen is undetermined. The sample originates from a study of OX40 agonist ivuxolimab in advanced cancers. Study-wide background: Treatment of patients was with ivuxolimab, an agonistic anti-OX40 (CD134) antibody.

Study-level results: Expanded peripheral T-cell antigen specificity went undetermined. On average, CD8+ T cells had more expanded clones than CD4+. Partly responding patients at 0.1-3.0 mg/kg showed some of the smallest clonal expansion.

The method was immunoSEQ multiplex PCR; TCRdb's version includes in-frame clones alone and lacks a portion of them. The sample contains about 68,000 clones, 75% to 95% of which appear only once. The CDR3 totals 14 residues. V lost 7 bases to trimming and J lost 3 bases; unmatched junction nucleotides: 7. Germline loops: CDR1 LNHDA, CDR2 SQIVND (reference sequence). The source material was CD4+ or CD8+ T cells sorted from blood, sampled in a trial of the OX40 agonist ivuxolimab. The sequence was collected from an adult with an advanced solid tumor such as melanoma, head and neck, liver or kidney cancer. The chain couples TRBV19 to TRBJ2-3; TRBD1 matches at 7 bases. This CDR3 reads CASNQGETTDTQYF. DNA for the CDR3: TGTGCCAGTAATCAGGGGGAAACAACAGATACGCAGTATTTT.